This entry is about one T cell receptor (beta chain). In the authors' methods: Reference gene primer amplification yielded estimated nucleated cell counts. This table comes from immunoSEQ multiplex PCR, and its TCRdb copy is limited to in-frame clones, with some not included. V and J calls and clone size are given by that table; D and trimming were obtained from the DNA. This sample carries 30,000 to 50,000 clones, approximately 85% of them seen once, and the ten largest clones take about 4%. These data originate in a study of blood T cell repertoires in COVID-19. Looking at the study overall: Samples came from the United States, Italy and Spain, spanning acute and convalescent COVID-19. PBMCs, B-cell-depleted T cells, or T cells were the source of the cDNA or gDNA that made up the material.

V dropped 3 bases and J dropped 1 base, with 6 bases sitting between them. This CDR3 has 14 residues. Looked up from germline, CDR1 is SGHTA and CDR2 is FQGNSA. The clonotype was recovered from a man aged 55-75 years with acute or convalescent COVID-19. Specimen: peripheral blood. The rearrangement joins TRBV7-2 to TRBJ2-2, with D unresolved. The CDR3: CASSFDWNTGELFF. The CDR3 DNA is TGTGCCAGCAGCTTCGACTGGAACACCGGGGAGCTGTTTTTT.